The clone carrying this T cell receptor (beta chain) showed up just a few times. Its antigen is unknown. CDR1 is SGHVT and CDR2 is SQSDAQ in the germline V gene. There are 17 residues in the CDR3. Losses at the gene ends were 3 bases for V and 0 bases for J; bases not matched to a gene: 3. This sample is part of a study of T cells after yellow fever vaccination. TCRdb re-analysed the 5' RACE reads in MiXCR, keeping a single row per CDR3 protein. Among roughly 520,000 distinct CDR3 sequences listed, just over 20% were seen once. Study conclusions and caveats: The study re-detected most primary-vaccination clones after the booster (roughly 96% CD4, just over 85% CD8). There was a small share of clonotypes that showed up in both the CD4 and CD8 compartments.

The sequencing here drew on PBMCs, taken less than 25 days after the first yellow fever vaccination. The genes are TRBV7-4 and TRBJ2-1; TRBD2 agrees at 12 bases. The sequence was collected from a man in his late teens or twenties who received the YFV17D yellow fever vaccine. The CDR3 DNA is TGTGCCAGCAGCTTTACTAGCGGGGGGAGCTCCTACAATGAGCAGTTCTTC. Translation gives CASSFTSGGSSYNEQFF.